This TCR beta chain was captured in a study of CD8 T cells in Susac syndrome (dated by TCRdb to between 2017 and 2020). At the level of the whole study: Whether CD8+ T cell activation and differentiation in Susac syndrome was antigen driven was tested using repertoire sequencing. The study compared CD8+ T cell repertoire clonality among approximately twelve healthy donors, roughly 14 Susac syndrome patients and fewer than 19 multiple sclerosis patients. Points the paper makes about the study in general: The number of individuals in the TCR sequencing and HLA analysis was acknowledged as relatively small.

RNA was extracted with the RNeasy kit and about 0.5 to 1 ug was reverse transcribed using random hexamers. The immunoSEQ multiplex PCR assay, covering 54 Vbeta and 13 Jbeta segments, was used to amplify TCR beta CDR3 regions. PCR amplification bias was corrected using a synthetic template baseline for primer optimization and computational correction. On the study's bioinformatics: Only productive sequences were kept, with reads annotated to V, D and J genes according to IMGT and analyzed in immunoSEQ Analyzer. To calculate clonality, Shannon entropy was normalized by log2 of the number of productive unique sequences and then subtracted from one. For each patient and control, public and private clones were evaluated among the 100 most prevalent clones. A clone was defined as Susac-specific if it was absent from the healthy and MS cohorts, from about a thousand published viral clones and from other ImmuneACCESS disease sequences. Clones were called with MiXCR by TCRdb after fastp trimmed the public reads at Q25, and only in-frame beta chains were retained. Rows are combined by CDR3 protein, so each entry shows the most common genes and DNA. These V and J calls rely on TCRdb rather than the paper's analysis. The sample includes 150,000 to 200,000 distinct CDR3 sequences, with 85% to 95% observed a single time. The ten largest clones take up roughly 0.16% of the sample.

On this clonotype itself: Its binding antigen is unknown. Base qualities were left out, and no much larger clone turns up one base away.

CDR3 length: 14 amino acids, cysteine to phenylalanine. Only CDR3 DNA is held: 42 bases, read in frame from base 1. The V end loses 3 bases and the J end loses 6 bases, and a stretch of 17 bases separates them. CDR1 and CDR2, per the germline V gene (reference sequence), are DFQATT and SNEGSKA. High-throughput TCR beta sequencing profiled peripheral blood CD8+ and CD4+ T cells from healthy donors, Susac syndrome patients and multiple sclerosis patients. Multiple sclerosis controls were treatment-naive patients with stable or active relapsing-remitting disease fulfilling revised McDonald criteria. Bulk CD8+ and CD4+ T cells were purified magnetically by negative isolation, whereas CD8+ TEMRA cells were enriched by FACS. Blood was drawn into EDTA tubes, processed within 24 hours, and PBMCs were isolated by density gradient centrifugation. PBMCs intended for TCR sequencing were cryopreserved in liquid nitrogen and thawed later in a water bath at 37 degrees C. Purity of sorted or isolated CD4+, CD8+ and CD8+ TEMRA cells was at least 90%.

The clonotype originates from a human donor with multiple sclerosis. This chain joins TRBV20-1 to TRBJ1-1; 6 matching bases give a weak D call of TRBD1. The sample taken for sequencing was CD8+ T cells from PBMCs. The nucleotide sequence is TGCAGTGCTAGTACGGGTACGGGGGCCCCTGAAGCTTTCTTT. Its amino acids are CSASTGTGAPEAFF.